This T cell receptor (beta chain) is drawn from a study of vaccination effects on CD4 cells after COVID-19. In the study overall: Post-vaccine sampling occurred a median 72 days after the second dose.

General study results and limits: In vaccinees who were healthy, merely 1 out of 255 vaccine-induced clones cross-reacted with common cold coronaviruses.

The table came from immunoSEQ multiplex PCR; TCRdb's copy has only in-frame clones and leaves some out. Altogether under 80,000 clones are present, around 73% being singletons, with the ten largest covering around 1.2%. The CDR3 is made up of 14 amino acids. Deletions cut 4 bases from V and 3 bases from J, with 10 bases between. Germline V gene data show CDR1 as SGHRS and CDR2 as YFSETQ. This clone has just a few counts. Its cognate antigen is unknown. Peptide-pool stimulation followed by sequencing identified expanded antigen-specific CD4+ clonotypes in the ViraFEST assay. Following 10 days of culture, CD4+ T cells were isolated. As their vaccination, participants received two doses of either BNT162b2 or mRNA-1273. PBMC were cultured at some 2.1 million per well with approximately 9 IU/ml IL-2 and about 9.2 ug/ml peptides.

This sequence originates from a human donor who received a COVID-19 vaccine. Here the sequenced sample was CD4+ T cells from PBMCs cultured with HCoV-229E spike peptides, taken after COVID-19 vaccination. The J gene is TRBJ2-2, the V gene TRBV5-1, with unresolved D. The DNA of the CDR3 is TGCGCCAGCAGCCCCCGGACGGACACCGGGGAGCTGTTTTTT. Protein: CASSPRTDTGELFF.